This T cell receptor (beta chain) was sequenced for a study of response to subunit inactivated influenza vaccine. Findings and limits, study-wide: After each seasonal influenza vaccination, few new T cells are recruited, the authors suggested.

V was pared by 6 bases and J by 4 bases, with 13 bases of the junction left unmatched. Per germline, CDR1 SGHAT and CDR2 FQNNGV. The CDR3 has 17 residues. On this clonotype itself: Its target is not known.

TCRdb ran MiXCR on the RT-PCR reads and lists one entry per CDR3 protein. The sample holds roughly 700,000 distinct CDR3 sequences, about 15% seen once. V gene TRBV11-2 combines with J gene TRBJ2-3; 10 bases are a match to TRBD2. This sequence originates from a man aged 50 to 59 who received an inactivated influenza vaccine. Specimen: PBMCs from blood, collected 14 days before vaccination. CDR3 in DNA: TGTGCCAGCAGGACCCTTCGACTAGCGGGCTTGGCAGATACGCAGTATTTT. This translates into CASRTLRLAGLADTQYF.